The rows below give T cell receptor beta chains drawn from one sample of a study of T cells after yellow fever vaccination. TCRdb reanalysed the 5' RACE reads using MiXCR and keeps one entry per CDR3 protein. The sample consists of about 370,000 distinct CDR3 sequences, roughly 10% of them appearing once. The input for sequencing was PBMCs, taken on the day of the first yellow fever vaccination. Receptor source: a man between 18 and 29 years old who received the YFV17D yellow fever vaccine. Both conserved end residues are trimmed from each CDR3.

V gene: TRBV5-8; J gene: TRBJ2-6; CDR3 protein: ATRGSGANVLT
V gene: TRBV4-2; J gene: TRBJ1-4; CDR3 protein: ASSWGQGEEKLF
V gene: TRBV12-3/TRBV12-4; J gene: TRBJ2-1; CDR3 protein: ASSSVSGTFDEQF
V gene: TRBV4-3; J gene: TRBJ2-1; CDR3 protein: VSSQGLETRNNEQF
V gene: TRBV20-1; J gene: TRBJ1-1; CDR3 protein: SARVDLNTEAF
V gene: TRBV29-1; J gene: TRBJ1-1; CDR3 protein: SAQGGTMNTEAF
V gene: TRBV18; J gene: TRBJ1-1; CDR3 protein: ASASRYAEAF
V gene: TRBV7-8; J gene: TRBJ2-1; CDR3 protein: ASSLRLSSYNEQF
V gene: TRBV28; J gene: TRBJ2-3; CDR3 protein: TSKGPGTPYTQY
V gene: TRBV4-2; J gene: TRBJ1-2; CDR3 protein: ASSQKADMRYGYT
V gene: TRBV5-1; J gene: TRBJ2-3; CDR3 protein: ASSYLRATSTDTQY
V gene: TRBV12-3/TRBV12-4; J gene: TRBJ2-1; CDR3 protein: ASRPTGGSYNEQF
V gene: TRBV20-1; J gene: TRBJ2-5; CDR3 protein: SAPTDLGTQY
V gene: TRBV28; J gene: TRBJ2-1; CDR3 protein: ASEGPAYNEQF
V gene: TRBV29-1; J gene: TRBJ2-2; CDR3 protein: SVATGTGELF
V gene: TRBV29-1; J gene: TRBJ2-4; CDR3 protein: SVEEVIGPRPSAKNIQY
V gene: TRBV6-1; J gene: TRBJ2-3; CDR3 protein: ASSGVIAQY
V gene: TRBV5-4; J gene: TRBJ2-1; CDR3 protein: ASSLSGQSNEQF
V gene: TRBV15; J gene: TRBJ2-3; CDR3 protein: ATSSPPGDTQY
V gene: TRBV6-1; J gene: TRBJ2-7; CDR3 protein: ATAPRGSTYEQY
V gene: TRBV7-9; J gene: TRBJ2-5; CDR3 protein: ASRPPAGEETQY
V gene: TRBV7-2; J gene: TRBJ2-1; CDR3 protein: ASSLGTSIYEQF
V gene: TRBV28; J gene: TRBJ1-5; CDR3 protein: ASRVSNQPQH
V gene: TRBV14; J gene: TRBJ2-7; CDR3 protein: ASSQTRGDYEQY
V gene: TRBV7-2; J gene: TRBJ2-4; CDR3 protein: ASSLPSGGSYIQY
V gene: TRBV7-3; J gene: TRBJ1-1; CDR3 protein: ASSAHENTEAF
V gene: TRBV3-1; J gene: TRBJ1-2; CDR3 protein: ASSPGGHGYT
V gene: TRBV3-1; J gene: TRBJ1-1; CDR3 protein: ASSQDWGQYTEAF
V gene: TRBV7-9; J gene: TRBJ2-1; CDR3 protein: ASSPRPSGEQF
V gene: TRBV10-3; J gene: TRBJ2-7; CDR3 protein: AITQGEQGRSEQY
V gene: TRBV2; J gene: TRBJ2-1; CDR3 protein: ASAAAEGVYNEQF
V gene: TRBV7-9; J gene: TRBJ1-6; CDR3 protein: ASSPGDRPVHLH